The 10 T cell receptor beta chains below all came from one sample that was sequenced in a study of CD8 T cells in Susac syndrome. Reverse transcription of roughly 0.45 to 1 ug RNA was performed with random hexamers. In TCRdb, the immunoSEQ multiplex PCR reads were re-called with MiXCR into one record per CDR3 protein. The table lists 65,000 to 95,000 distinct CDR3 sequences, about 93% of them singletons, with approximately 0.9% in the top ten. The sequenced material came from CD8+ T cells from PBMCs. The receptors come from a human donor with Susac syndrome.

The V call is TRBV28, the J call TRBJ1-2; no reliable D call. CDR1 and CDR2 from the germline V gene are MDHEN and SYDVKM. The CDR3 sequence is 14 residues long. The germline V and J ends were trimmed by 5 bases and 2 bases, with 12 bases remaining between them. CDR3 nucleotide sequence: TGTGCCAGCAGTATGAGTTATGGGAACTATGGCTACACCTTC. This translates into CASSMSYGNYGYTF.

In DNA, the CDR3 is TGTGCCAGCCGAGGGACAGGCACCTACGAGCAGTACTTC. Translated: CASRGTGTYEQYF. The chain recombines TRBV27 with TRBJ2-7; 8 bases are a match to TRBD1. The germline gives CDR1 MNHEY, CDR2 SMNVEV (reference sequence). V lost 8 bases and J lost 2; bases outside the gene matches: 5. CDR3 length: 13 amino acids.

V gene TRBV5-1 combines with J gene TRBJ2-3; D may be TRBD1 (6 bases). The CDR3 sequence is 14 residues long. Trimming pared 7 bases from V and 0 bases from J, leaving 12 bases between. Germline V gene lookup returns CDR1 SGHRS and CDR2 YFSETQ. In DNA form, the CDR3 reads TGCGCCAGCCAGGACAGCATAAGCACAGATACGCAGTATTTT. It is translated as CASQDSISTDTQYF.

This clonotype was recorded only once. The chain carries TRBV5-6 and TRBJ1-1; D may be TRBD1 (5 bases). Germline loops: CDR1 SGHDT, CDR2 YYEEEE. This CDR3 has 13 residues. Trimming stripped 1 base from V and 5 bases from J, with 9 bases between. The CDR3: CASSLNGGTEAFF. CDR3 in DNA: TGTGCCAGCAGCTTGAATGGGGGGACTGAAGCTTTCTTT.

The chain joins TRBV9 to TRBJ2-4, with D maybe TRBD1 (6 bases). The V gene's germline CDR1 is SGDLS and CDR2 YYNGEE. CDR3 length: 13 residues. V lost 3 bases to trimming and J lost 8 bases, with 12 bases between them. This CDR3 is CASSGTRGDIQYF. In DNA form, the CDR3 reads TGTGCCAGCAGCGGTACCAGGGGTGACATTCAGTACTTC.

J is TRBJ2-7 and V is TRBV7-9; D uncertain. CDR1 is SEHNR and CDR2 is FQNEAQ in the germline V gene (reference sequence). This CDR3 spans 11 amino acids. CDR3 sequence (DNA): TGTGCTGGGGAAGAAGATAGCGAGCAGTACTTC. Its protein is CAGEEDSEQYF.

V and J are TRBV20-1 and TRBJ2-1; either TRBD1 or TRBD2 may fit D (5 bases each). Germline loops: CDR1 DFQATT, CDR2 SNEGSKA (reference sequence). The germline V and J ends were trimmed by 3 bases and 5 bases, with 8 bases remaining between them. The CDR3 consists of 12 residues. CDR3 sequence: CSARRGDNEQFF. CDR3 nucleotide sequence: TGCAGTGCTAGGAGGGGCGACAATGAGCAGTTCTTC.

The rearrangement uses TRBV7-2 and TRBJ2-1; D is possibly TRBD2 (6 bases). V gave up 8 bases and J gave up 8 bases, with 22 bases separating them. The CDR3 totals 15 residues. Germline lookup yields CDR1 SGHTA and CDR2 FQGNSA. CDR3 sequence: CASLLRGSGFDEQFF. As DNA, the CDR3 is TGTGCCAGCCTTCTACGGGGGTCCGGTTTCGATGAGCAGTTCTTC. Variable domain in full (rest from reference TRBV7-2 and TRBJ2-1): GAGVSQSPSNKVTEKGKDVELRCDPISGHTALYWYRQSLGQGLEFLIYFQGNSAPDKSGLPSDRFSAERTGGSVSTLTIQRTQQEDSAVYLCASLLRGSGFDEQFFGPGTRLTVL.

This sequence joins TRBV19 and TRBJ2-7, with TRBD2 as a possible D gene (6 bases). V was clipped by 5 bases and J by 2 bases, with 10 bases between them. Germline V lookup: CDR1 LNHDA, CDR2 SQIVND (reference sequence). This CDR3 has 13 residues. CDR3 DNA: TGTGCCAGTAGTTCGGAGGGCACCTACGAGCAGTACTTC. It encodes CASSSEGTYEQYF.

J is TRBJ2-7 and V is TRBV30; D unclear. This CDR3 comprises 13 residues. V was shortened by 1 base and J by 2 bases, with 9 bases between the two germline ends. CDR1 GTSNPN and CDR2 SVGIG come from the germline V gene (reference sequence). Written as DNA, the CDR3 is TGTGCCTGGAGTGGTGGGCGGACCTACGAGCAGTACTTC. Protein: CAWSGGRTYEQYF. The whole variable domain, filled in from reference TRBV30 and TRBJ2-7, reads SQTIHQWPATLVQPVGSPLSLECTVEGTSNPNLYWYRQAAGRGLQLLFYSVGIGQISSEVPQNLSASRPQDRQFILSSKKLLLSDSGFYLCAWSGGRTYEQYFGPGTRLTVT.